This T cell receptor beta chain was recovered during a study of STAT3 mutations in large granular lymphocyte leukemia. General study points: In several patients, dominant TCR clone burden exceeded STAT3 mutant burden. Every T-LGLL patient had at least one immunodominant TCRbeta clonotype.

Trimming removed 7 bases from V and 8 bases from J; junction bases left unmatched: 9. CDR3 length: 12 residues. Per the germline V gene, CDR1 is SQVTM and CDR2 is ANQGSEA. Assay: immunoSEQ multiplex PCR; the TCRdb copy retains only in-frame clones and omits some. This sample has more than 10,000 clones, with 88% found just once. Notes on this clone: The antigen remains unidentified.

The genes are TRBV29-1 and TRBJ1-2; 8 bases align to TRBD1. The sample was PBMCs. The sequence was collected from a human donor with T large granular lymphocyte leukemia. Some clones in this sample may be carry-over from other donors' samples. The CDR3 here is CSALGQGAGYTF. In nucleotides, the CDR3 is TGCAGCGCCCTGGGGCAGGGGGCAGGCTACACCTTC.